A single sample is the source of the 28 T cell receptor beta chains below, sequenced in a study of OX40 agonist ivuxolimab in advanced cancers. Libraries were prepared by immunoSEQ multiplex PCR; TCRdb keeps only in-frame clonotypes and omits some of them. The data show tens of thousands of clones, 87% seen once. The sequenced sample was CD4+ or CD8+ T cells sorted from blood, obtained in a trial of the OX40 agonist ivuxolimab. The source of these receptors is an adult with an advanced solid tumor such as melanoma, head and neck, liver or kidney cancer.

This clone was picked up one time. V gene TRBV11-2 combines with J gene TRBJ1-2; D is ambiguous. The V gene lost 5 bases and the J gene lost 5 bases, with 18 bases spanning the gap. The length of the CDR3 is 15 residues. Germline V gene lookup returns CDR1 SGHAT and CDR2 FQNNGV. Here the CDR3 reads CASSLGVFGYYGYTF. CDR3 bases: TGTGCCAGCAGCCTCGGGGTCTTCGGGTATTATGGCTACACCTTC.

The genes are TRBV6-4 and TRBJ2-7, with 7 bases lining up with TRBD2. In germline, CDR1 is MRHNA, CDR2 SNTAGT. Trimming removed 9 bases from V and 3 bases from J; junction bases left unmatched: 17. The CDR3 consists of 16 residues. The CDR3 DNA sequence: TGTGCCAGTCCCAAACGGGCGGGAGCGGGTAGCTACGAGCAGTACTTC. It is translated as CASPKRAGAGSYEQYF.

This chain links TRBV30 with TRBJ2-1; 8 bases match TRBD2. Germline-derived CDR1 and CDR2 are GTSNPN and SVGIG (reference sequence). This CDR3 region has 11 residues. The trim removed 4 bases at V and 13 bases at J, leaving 6 bases unmatched. CDR3 DNA sequence: TGTGCCTGGATGCCCGGGAGGGCCCAGTTCTTC. It yields the protein CAWMPGRAQFF.

The chain combines TRBV1 with TRBJ1-6; the table's D call, TRBD1, was not checked against the DNA. TRBV1 is a known pseudogene. CDR3 length equals 18 residues. CDR3 sequence (DNA): TGCACCAGCAGCCAAGATCCTATTCGGGGACAGGAAAATTCACCCCTCCACTTT. It specifies CTSSQDPIRGQENSPLHF.

This clone was seen just once. The chain recombines TRBV28 with TRBJ2-1; D is tentatively TRBD1 or TRBD2 (6 bases each). Trimming shortened V by 6 bases and J by 0 bases, and 21 bases separated the two germline ends. The germline V gene has CDR1 MDHEN and CDR2 SYDVKM. This CDR3 comprises 18 residues. CDR3 sequence (DNA): TGTGCCAGCAGCCCGACCTTTGGGGGGACACCCTCCTACAATGAGCAGTTCTTC. This translates into CASSPTFGGTPSYNEQFF. Filled out from reference TRBV28 and TRBJ2-1, the complete variable domain reads DVKVTQSSRYLVKRTGEKVFLECVQDMDHENMFWYRQDPGLGLRLIYFSYDVKMKEKGDIPEGYSVSREKKERFSLILESASTNQTSMYLCASSPTFGGTPSYNEQFFGPGTRLTVL.

This sequence joins TRBV5-1 and TRBJ1-4; D perhaps matches TRBD1 (6 bases). Germline values: CDR1 SGHRS, CDR2 YFSETQ. This CDR3 contains 15 residues. Trimming took 1 base from V and 7 from J, leaving 14 bases between them. The CDR3 here is CASSLRQGLREKLFF. In DNA form, the CDR3 reads TGCGCCAGCAGCTTGAGGCAGGGGTTGCGTGAAAAACTGTTTTTT.

The rearrangement links TRBV7-8 to TRBJ2-5; D gene ambiguous. This CDR3 is 13 amino acids long. The germline V and J ends were trimmed by 2 bases and 5 bases, with 9 bases remaining between them. Germline-derived CDR1 and CDR2 are SGHVS and FQNEAQ. The CDR3 loop reads CASSLREGETQYF. The CDR3 DNA reads TGTGCCAGCAGCTTAAGAGAAGGGGAGACCCAGTACTTC.

This chain connects TRBV4-1 to TRBJ2-3, with 7 bases matching TRBD1. Trimming at V came to 1 base and at J to 2 bases, leaving 3 bases not matched to a gene. CDR1 and CDR2 from the germline V gene are MGHRA and YSYEKL. This CDR3 contains 15 residues. CDR3 sequence reads: CASSQVGQVTDTQYF. As DNA, the CDR3 is TGCGCCAGCAGCCAAGTAGGACAGGTCACAGATACGCAGTATTTT.

J is TRBJ1-2 and V is TRBV6-1; 9 bases align to TRBD1. The germline CDR1 and CDR2 sequences are MNHNS and SASEGT. The length of the CDR3 is 15 residues. V trimming: 0 bases; J trimming: 4 bases; junction bases outside the gene matches: 3. Here the CDR3 DNA reads TGTGCCAGCAGTGAAGCAGGGACAGGGACCTATGGCTACACCTTC. Translating gives CASSEAGTGTYGYTF.

The gene calls are TRBV5-1 and TRBJ2-3; D gene uncertain. Between the trimmed V and J ends, which lost 2 bases and 0 bases, there was a span of 7 bases. The CDR3 is 14 residues long. The germline CDR1 and CDR2 sequences are SGHRS and YFSETQ. The CDR3 DNA reads TGCGCCAGCAGCTTACAGCTAAGCACAGATACGCAGTATTTT. Its translation: CASSLQLSTDTQYF.

The chain employs TRBV11-1 and TRBJ1-2; 11 bases line up with TRBD1. The CDR3 runs 14 residues. Germline assignment: CDR1 SGHAT and CDR2 FQDESV (reference sequence). V shed 5 bases and J 9 bases; nucleotides not matched to a gene: 8. CDR3 nucleotides: TGTGCCAGCAGCCACGGACAGGGGGCTGGTAGCTACACCTTC. Translation: CASSHGQGAGSYTF. Based on the CDR3 plus reference TRBV11-1 and TRBJ1-2, the full variable domain is EAEVAQSPRYKITEKSQAVAFWCDPISGHATLYWYRQILGQGPELLVQFQDESVVDDSQLPKDRFSAERLKGVDSTLKIQPAELGDSAMYLCASSHGQGAGSYTFGSGTRLTVV.

This clone showed up just once. CDR3 in amino acids: CASSLSRGWTGELFF. In nucleotides, the CDR3 is TGTGCCAGCAGTTTATCCCGGGGGTGGACCGGGGAGCTGTTTTTT. This rearrangement joins TRBV28 to TRBJ2-2; the D gene is possibly TRBD2 (6 bases). Germline V gene data show CDR1 as MDHEN and CDR2 as SYDVKM. With 1 base removed from V and 5 bases from J, the gap between germline ends came to 11 bases. This CDR3 contains 15 residues. The complete variable domain, with remaining parts taken from reference TRBV28 and TRBJ2-2, reads DVKVTQSSRYLVKRTGEKVFLECVQDMDHENMFWYRQDPGLGLRLIYFSYDVKMKEKGDIPEGYSVSREKKERFSLILESASTNQTSMYLCASSLSRGWTGELFFGEGSRLTVL.

This clone was seen once. The chain joins TRBV5-8 to TRBJ1-2, with a weak D call TRBD1 (5 bases). The CDR3 consists of 13 residues. The V end was cut by 3 bases, the J end by 5 bases, with 11 bases between. The germline gives CDR1 SGHTS, CDR2 YDEGEE. Here the CDR3 reads CASSWGKGYGYTF. CDR3 DNA: TGTGCCAGCAGCTGGGGGAAAGGATATGGCTACACCTTC.

The gene calls are TRBV7-6 and TRBJ2-1; D may be TRBD1 or TRBD2 (6 bases each). CDR1 and CDR2 from the germline V gene are SGHVS and FNYEAQ. The ends were cut back, 5 bases at V and 2 bases at J, with 22 bases in the middle. This CDR3 spans 18 amino acids. The chain's CDR3 is CASSQTRDTSTPYNEQFF. CDR3 DNA: TGTGCCAGCAGCCAAACCAGGGACACTAGCACCCCCTACAATGAGCAGTTCTTC.

There are a few counts of this clone. The genes are TRBV9 and TRBJ1-4, with TRBD1 matching over 10 bases. Germline assignment: CDR1 SGDLS and CDR2 YYNGEE. The CDR3 length is 14 residues. Losses at the gene ends were 4 bases for V and 7 bases for J; bases not matched to a gene: 4. The CDR3 DNA reads as TGTGCCAGCAGCCGGGGACAGGGGAGTGAAAAACTGTTTTTT. Translated: CASSRGQGSEKLFF.

CDR3 in DNA: TGTGCCAGTAAGGCTCTGGGGTCGGGAGCCGGGGAGCTGTTTTTT. It yields the protein CASKALGSGAGELFF. The chain carries TRBV19 and TRBJ2-2, with D tentatively TRBD2 (6 bases). V lost 7 bases and J lost 6, with 18 bases in between. The germline V gene has CDR1 LNHDA and CDR2 SQIVND (reference sequence). The CDR3 is 15 residues long.

The chain is built from TRBV19 and TRBJ2-7, with 8 nucleotides matching TRBD1. Germline CDR1 LNHDA, CDR2 SQIVND (reference sequence). This CDR3 spans 15 amino acids. J was trimmed by 2 bases and V by 4 bases; bases with no gene match: 7. CDR3 sequence reads: CASSTKGQGTYEQYF. The DNA for the CDR3 is TGTGCCAGTAGTACTAAAGGACAGGGTACCTACGAGCAGTACTTC.

The V gene is TRBV9, the J gene TRBJ2-2; D remains unclear. CDR3 length: 16 amino acids. V lost 2 bases to trimming and J lost 7 bases, with 18 bases between them. The germline CDR1 and CDR2 sequences are SGDLS and YYNGEE. CDR3 sequence: CASSVDLEDPGGELFF. The CDR3 region has the DNA TGTGCCAGCAGCGTTGATCTAGAGGACCCAGGCGGGGAGCTGTTTTTT.

This clone has a single count. The chain recombines TRBV5-1 with TRBJ2-5; D could derive from TRBD1 or TRBD2 (5 bases each). Per the germline V gene, CDR1 is SGHRS and CDR2 is YFSETQ. The CDR3 length is 15 residues. V was shortened by 1 base and J by 6 bases, with 16 bases between the two germline ends. In DNA, the CDR3 is TGCGCCAGCAGCTTGCTCGGGGACGCGCCCAAGACCCAGTACTTC. Amino acids: CASSLLGDAPKTQYF. The full variable domain, completed using reference TRBV5-1 and TRBJ2-5, is KAGVTQTPRYLIKTRGQQVTLSCSPISGHRSVSWYQQTPGQGLQFLFEYFSETQRNKGNFPGRFSGRQFSNSRSEMNVSTLELGDSALYLCASSLLGDAPKTQYFGPGTRLLVL.

The chain joins TRBV6-5 to TRBJ2-2; D gene ambiguous. Germline CDR1 MNHEY, CDR2 SVGAGI. This CDR3 is 14 amino acids long. The germline V and J ends were trimmed by 2 bases and 7 bases, with 11 bases remaining between them. The CDR3 DNA reads TGTGCCAGCAGTTACAGGGTTTCGCACGGGGAGCTGTTTTTT. Translating gives CASSYRVSHGELFF.

The chain employs TRBV5-1 and TRBJ2-3; TRBD2 aligns across 7 bases. This CDR3 is built from 13 residues. Germline CDR1 and CDR2: SGHRS and YFSETQ. The J segment lost 5 bases and the V segment lost 3 bases, leaving 3 bases of the junction unmatched. The CDR3 DNA follows: TGCGCCAGCAGCTGGGGGGGAGAAGATACGCAGTATTTT. Protein: CASSWGGEDTQYF.

The V gene is TRBV7-9, the J gene TRBJ2-1; the match to TRBD2 covers 9 bases. This CDR3 region has 16 residues. V was clipped by 0 bases and J by 6 bases; unmatched bases: 6. The germline CDR1 and CDR2 sequences are SEHNR and FQNEAQ (reference sequence). The CDR3 is CASSLAHAGLANEQFF. Written as DNA, the CDR3 is TGTGCCAGCAGCTTAGCGCACGCGGGACTAGCCAATGAGCAGTTCTTC.

This clone appeared once. This sequence joins TRBV1 and TRBJ2-7; the D call TRBD2 from the table was never checked on the DNA. TRBV1 is classified as a pseudogene. The CDR3 is 17 residues long. The CDR3 DNA sequence: TGCACCAGCAGCCTTAAGGGGACTTCCTCCAGATTGTGCGAGCAGTACTTC. It translates to CTSSLKGTSSRLCEQYF.

V and J are TRBV5-1 and TRBJ2-7; D uncertain. Trimming left V 4 bases short and J 5 bases short, with 13 bases between. The CDR3 is made up of 13 amino acids. Germline CDR1 SGHRS, CDR2 YFSETQ. In DNA form, the CDR3 reads TGCGCCAGCAGCATCTCGGCGGTCAACGAGCAGTACTTC. The encoded protein is CASSISAVNEQYF.

The J gene is TRBJ2-3, the V gene TRBV5-1; 8 bases line up with TRBD2. CDR1 and CDR2 (germline): SGHRS, YFSETQ. This CDR3 is built from 16 residues. Trimming cost V 6 bases and J 1 base; bases outside gene matches: 10. CDR3 DNA: TGCGCCAGCAATCCATCGGGAGGGCCTGGCACAGATACGCAGTATTTT. Translated: CASNPSGGPGTDTQYF.

This chain uses TRBV19 with TRBJ2-3; 7 bases are shared with TRBD1. Germline V CDR1 and CDR2: LNHDA, SQIVND (reference sequence). This CDR3 has 15 residues. After removal of 8 bases from V and 6 bases from J, the junction contained 14 bases not matched to a gene. The CDR3 DNA reads as TGTGCCAGTCGACTGACAGGGTCAGGACTGGATACGCAGTATTTT. The encoded protein is CASRLTGSGLDTQYF.

The chain employs TRBV29-1 and TRBJ2-1; D gene uncertain. Trimming left V 6 bases short and J 3 bases short, with 9 bases between. Germline CDR1 SQVTM, CDR2 ANQGSEA. The length of the CDR3 is 12 residues. The DNA for the CDR3 is TGCAGCGTCCGCGACCACTACAATGAGCAGTTCTTC. This sequence encodes CSVRDHYNEQFF.

V usage is TRBV19 and J usage is TRBJ2-5; D may be TRBD1 or TRBD2 (5 bases each). The germline gives CDR1 LNHDA, CDR2 SQIVND (reference sequence). V dropped 7 bases and J dropped 5 bases, with 14 bases sitting between them. This CDR3 spans 13 amino acids. CDR3 protein: CASTPEGRETQYF. CDR3 bases: TGTGCCAGTACCCCTGAGGGGCGCGAGACCCAGTACTTC.